This T cell receptor beta chain derives from a study of blood T cell repertoires in COVID-19. Study-wide background: PBMCs, B-cell-depleted T cells, or T cells provided the cDNA or gDNA that made up the material.

Per the original data handling: Quantification of nucleated cells was approximated via reference gene primer amplification. TCRdb's copy holds only in-frame clones and misses some; the assay was immunoSEQ multiplex PCR. Clone size and the V and J calls come from that table; the DNA yielded D and trimming. This sample yields 70,000 to 95,000 clones, of which around four fifths are seen a single time; 18% belongs to the top ten. The CDR3 totals 15 residues. Germline CDR1 SEHNR, CDR2 FQNEAQ (reference sequence). The junction had 9 bases not matched to a gene; V was cut back by 4 bases and J by 8 bases. What was sequenced was peripheral blood. The V gene is TRBV7-9, the J gene TRBJ2-1; 9 bases are a match to TRBD1. The clonotype comes from a man older than 75 with active or convalescent COVID-19. The CDR3, as DNA: TGTGCCAGCAGCTCAGGGGGGACAGGGTTGGATGAGCAGTTCTTC. Translated, it gives CASSSGGTGLDEQFF. Variable domain in full (rest from reference TRBV7-9 and TRBJ2-1): DTGVSQNPRHKITKRGQNVTFRCDPISEHNRLYWYRQTLGQGPEFLTYFQNEAQLEKSRLLSDRFSAERPKGSFSTLEIQRTEQGDSAMYLCASSSGGTGLDEQFFGPGTRLTVL.